This T cell receptor beta chain was captured by sequencing in a study of blood T cells in healthy people across ages. The CDR3 sequence is 15 residues long. V lost 1 base, J lost 2 bases, and 5 bases stayed unmatched. From germline, CDR1 is SGDLS and CDR2 YYNGEE. It was with a sample-barcoded 5' primer and a J-beta primer mix that a second PCR of roughly 7 to 12 cycles was run. The template-switch adaptor was a 5' adaptor with 12 random nucleotides. It tagged each cDNA molecule. TCRdb reanalysed the 5' RACE reads using MiXCR and keeps one entry per CDR3 protein. This table holds about 290,000 distinct CDR3 sequences, 25% to 30% found once. This clonotype came up a few times. Its specificity is not known. Study-wide points: Older individuals had lower TCR beta diversity per million T cells (the decline was roughly linear). Naive and antigen-experienced cells could not be conclusively compared, given unsorted PBMCs. Samples with more naive T cells showed higher observed beta diversity.

The chain joins TRBV9 to TRBJ1-2; 7 bases line up with TRBD1. This TCR derives from a woman in her 70s in good health. The specimen sequenced was blood. CDR3 in amino acids: CASSVSNRGNYGYTF. The CDR3 DNA reads TGTGCCAGCAGCGTATCCAACAGGGGAAACTATGGCTACACCTTC.